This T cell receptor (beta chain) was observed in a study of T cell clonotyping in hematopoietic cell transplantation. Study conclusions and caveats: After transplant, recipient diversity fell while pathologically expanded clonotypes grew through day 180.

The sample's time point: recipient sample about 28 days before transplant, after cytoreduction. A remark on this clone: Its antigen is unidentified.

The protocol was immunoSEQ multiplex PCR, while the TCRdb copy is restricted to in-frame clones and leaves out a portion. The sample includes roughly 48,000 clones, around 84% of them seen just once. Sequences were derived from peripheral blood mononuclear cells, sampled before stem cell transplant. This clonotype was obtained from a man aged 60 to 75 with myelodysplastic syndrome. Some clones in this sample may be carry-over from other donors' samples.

Written as DNA, the CDR3 is TGTGCCAGCAGCTTAAATGGGTTGAGAGGCTACACCTTC. Amino acid sequence: CASSLNGLRGYTF. The gene calls are TRBV7-2 and TRBJ1-2; D is unclear. The CDR3 spans 13 residues. Germline V gene data show CDR1 as SGHTA and CDR2 as FQGNSA. V dropped 2 bases and J dropped 8 bases, with 12 bases sitting between them.